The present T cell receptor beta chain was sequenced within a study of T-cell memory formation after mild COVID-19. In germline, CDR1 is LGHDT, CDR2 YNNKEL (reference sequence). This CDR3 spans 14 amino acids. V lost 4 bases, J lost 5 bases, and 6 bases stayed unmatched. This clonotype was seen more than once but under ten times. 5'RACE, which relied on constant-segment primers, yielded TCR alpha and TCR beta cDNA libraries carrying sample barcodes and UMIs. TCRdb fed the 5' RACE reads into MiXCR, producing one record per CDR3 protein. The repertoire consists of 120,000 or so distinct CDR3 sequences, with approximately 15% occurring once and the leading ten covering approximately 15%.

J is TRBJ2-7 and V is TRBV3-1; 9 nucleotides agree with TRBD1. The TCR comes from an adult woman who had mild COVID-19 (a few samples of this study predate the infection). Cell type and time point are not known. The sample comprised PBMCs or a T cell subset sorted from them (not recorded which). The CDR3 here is CASSRRDREDEQYF. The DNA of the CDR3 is TGTGCCAGCAGCCGGCGGGACAGGGAGGACGAGCAGTACTTC.